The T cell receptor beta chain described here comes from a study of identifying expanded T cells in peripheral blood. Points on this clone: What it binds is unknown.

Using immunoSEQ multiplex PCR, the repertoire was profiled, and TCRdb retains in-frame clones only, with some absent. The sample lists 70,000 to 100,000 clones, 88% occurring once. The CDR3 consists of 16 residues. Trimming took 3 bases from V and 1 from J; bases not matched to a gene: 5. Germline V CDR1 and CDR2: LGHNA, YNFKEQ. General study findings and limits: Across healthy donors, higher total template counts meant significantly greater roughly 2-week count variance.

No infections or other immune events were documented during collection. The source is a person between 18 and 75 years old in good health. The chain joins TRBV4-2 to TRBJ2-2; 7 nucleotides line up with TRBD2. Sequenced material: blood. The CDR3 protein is CASSQSTSLNTGELFF. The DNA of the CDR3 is TGTGCCAGCAGCCAGTCGACTAGCTTGAACACCGGGGAGCTGTTTTTT.